Reported below is one T cell receptor beta chain. This clonotype occurred a few times. No cognate antigen has been identified for it. No per-base quality is available; no much larger clone lies one base away. The CDR3 has 13 amino acids, counting the end cysteine and phenylalanine. Only the CDR3 DNA is retained, 39 bases long and in frame from the first base. The V and J ends are trimmed by 2 bases and 5 bases, leaving 12 bases between them. Reading the germline V gene gives CDR1 SQVTM and CDR2 ANQGSEA. The library was made by PCR. Data came from an Illumina HiSeq 2500. Molecular barcoding was employed in the preparation of TCR libraries, with unique molecular identifiers being used to normalize TCRbeta repertoire quantification. TCRdb cleaned the public reads at Q25 with fastp, built clones with MiXCR and kept in-frame beta chains. One record per CDR3 amino acid sequence lists the most common genes and DNA. Counted in this sample were about 480,000 distinct CDR3 sequences; approximately 12% of them appeared once. The ten largest clones represent about 5% of the sample.

This entry comes from a study of T-cell reconstitution after alpha-beta-depleted transplantation in children (dated by TCRdb to the mid-2010s). Regarding the research as a whole: T-cell immune reconstitution after TCRalphabeta/CD19-depleted allogeneic hematopoietic cell transplantation in children was quantitatively tracked in the study by means of TCR repertoire profiling.

The source is a human donor who donated a stem cell graft to a child with combined immunodeficiency. The sequence links TRBV29-1 to TRBJ2-5, with TRBD2 as a weak D call on 5 bases. This sample comprised PBMCs from the stem cell graft donor, obtained from the stem cell graft. The DNA is as follows: TGCAGCGTTGAATTGCGGGCGCGGGAGACCCAGTACTTC. Its protein reads: CSVELRARETQYF.